The 21 T cell receptor beta chains below were found in one sample sequenced in a study of cytomegalovirus exposure and HLA in healthy donors (dated by TCRdb to 2017 to 2019). The library came from the immunoSEQ multiplex PCR assay. A mixture of 60 forward primers for TCR Vbeta segments and 13 reverse primers for TCR Jbeta segments was used in the multiplex PCR. Not all clones reach the TCRdb copy of this immuneACCESS table, which keeps in-frame sequences only. Checked studies attribute under half of the gap to unresolved V genes and leave the rest unexplained. The sample table shows approximately 140,000 clones, and approximately 91% are seen once. Around 0.51% of the sample is held by the ten biggest clonotypes. Source material: PBMCs. The receptor set was obtained from a woman aged 40 to 49 in good health and CMV-seronegative.

The chain carries TRBV5-5 and TRBJ2-7; unclear D gene. The CDR3 consists of 15 residues. V lost 0 bases and J 0 bases, leaving 10 bases between the germline ends. Germline V gene data show CDR1 as SGHKS and CDR2 as YYEKEE (reference sequence). The CDR3 sequence: CASSLGYRFSYEQYF. In DNA, the CDR3 is TGTGCCAGCAGCTTGGGGTACCGGTTCTCCTACGAGCAGTACTTC.

The chain couples TRBV19 to TRBJ2-5; 10 positions agree with TRBD2. The CDR3 extends over 15 amino acids. The V and J ends lost 2 bases and 2 bases, in that order; junction bases with no gene match: 2. Germline lookup yields CDR1 LNHDA and CDR2 SQIVND (reference sequence). CDR3 DNA: TGTGCCAGTAGTATAATACTAGCGGGACAAGAGACCCAGTACTTC. Its translation is CASSIILAGQETQYF.

The V and J genes are TRBV29-1 and TRBJ2-4, with TRBD2 identical over 9 bases. CDR3 length: 14 amino acids. Germline-derived CDR1 and CDR2 are SQVTM and ANQGSEA. V was clipped by 7 bases and J by 8 bases; unmatched bases: 12. In DNA, the CDR3 is TGCAGCGGATCCGTGGCGGGAGGGCGAGACATTCAGTACTTC. This codes for CSGSVAGGRDIQYF.

The rearrangement uses TRBV19 and TRBJ1-1, with D maybe TRBD1 (6 bases). Germline CDR1 is LNHDA and CDR2 is SQIVND (reference sequence). This CDR3 comprises 15 residues. Trimming removed 5 bases from V and 0 bases from J, with 13 bases in between. CDR3 coding DNA: TGTGCCAGTAGTTCCAGGGGACATATGAACACTGAAGCTTTCTTT. This sequence encodes CASSSRGHMNTEAFF.

The chain is built from TRBV4-3 and TRBJ2-1; possible D gene TRBD2, 5 bases. Germline CDR1 LGHNA, CDR2 YSLEER. CDR3 length equals 15 residues. Trimming cost V 0 bases and J 6 bases, with 12 bases left between them. The CDR3 spells CASSQDLGEFNEQFF. The CDR3 nucleotides read TGCGCCAGCAGCCAAGATCTTGGGGAGTTCAATGAGCAGTTCTTC.

The chain uses TRBV11-3 and TRBJ2-2; perhaps TRBD2 as D (7 bases). Germline loops: CDR1 SGHNT, CDR2 YENEEA. V lost 3 bases and J lost 3, with 11 bases in between. CDR3 length equals 15 residues. The CDR3 here is CASSLGGGDTGELFF. The CDR3 nucleotides are TGTGCCAGCAGCTTGGGAGGGGGGGACACCGGGGAGCTGTTTTTT.

This chain uses TRBV29-1 with TRBJ2-7; TRBD2 agrees at 7 bases. In germline, CDR1 is SQVTM, CDR2 ANQGSEA. Unmatched junction bases numbered 8, after V lost 3 bases and J lost 3 bases. This CDR3 is 14 amino acids long. CDR3 loop: CSVDIGGGSYEQYF. In nucleotides, the CDR3 is TGCAGCGTTGATATTGGGGGAGGGAGCTACGAGCAGTACTTC.

The chain employs TRBV27 and TRBJ2-4; 7 nucleotides align to TRBD2. The CDR3 totals 19 residues. Germline CDR1 and CDR2: MNHEY and SMNVEV (reference sequence). The V and J ends lost 8 bases and 0 bases, in that order; junction bases with no gene match: 19. The CDR3 nucleotides are TGTGCCAGCTGCCTCGAGGTTTTCGGAATAGCGGGAGCCAAAAACATTCAGTACTTC. The encoded protein is CASCLEVFGIAGAKNIQYF.

V gene TRBV5-1 combines with J gene TRBJ2-5; 13 bases fit TRBD2. The J call may be mistaken, given a closer DNA end match to TRBJ2-7. This CDR3 contains 16 residues. Germline CDR1 reads SGHRS; CDR2 reads YFSETQ. The CDR3 region has the DNA TGCGCCAGCAGCTTTGGGACTAGCGGGGTCACCTACGAGCAGTACTTC. Translating gives CASSFGTSGVTYEQYF.

The chain has TRBV7-2 and TRBJ2-1; 11 positions match TRBD2. The CDR3 has 14 amino acids. Germline CDR1 SGHTA, CDR2 FQGNSA. V trimming: 1 base; J trimming: 10 bases; junction bases outside the gene matches: 3. CDR3: CASSLGLAGKEQFF. The CDR3 coding sequence is TGTGCCAGCAGCTTAGGACTAGCGGGAAAGGAGCAGTTCTTC.

V usage is TRBV7-6 and J usage is TRBJ2-3; D is undetermined. In germline, CDR1 is SGHVS, CDR2 FNYEAQ. Between the trimmed V and J ends, which lost 3 bases and 4 bases, there was a span of 5 bases. The CDR3 runs 12 residues. This chain's CDR3 is CASSFSADTQYF. DNA of the CDR3: TGTGCCAGCAGCTTCTCCGCAGATACGCAGTATTTT.

The V and J genes are TRBV19 and TRBJ2-2; the D gene is possibly TRBD2 (7 bases). Trimming took off 6 bases at V and 4 bases at J, with 18 bases between the two ends. Germline V CDR1 and CDR2: LNHDA, SQIVND (reference sequence). The CDR3 is made up of 16 amino acids. The chain's CDR3 is CASSQGGGGFTGELFF. In nucleotides, the CDR3 is TGTGCCAGTAGCCAAGGGGGGGGAGGATTCACCGGGGAGCTGTTTTTT.

The genes are TRBV30 and TRBJ1-2; possible D gene TRBD1, 6 bases. Germline V CDR1 and CDR2: GTSNPN, SVGIG (reference sequence). The ends were cut back, 0 bases at V and 6 bases at J, with 11 bases in the middle. The CDR3 contains 13 residues. The CDR3 loop reads CAWSVWGQHGYTF. The CDR3 DNA is TGTGCCTGGAGTGTATGGGGGCAACATGGCTACACCTTC.

CDR3 sequence: CASSVVRGDTQYF. The CDR3 coding sequence is TGTGCCAGCAGCGTAGTACGGGGGGATACGCAGTATTTT. The chain links TRBV9 to TRBJ2-3, with D possibly being TRBD2 (6 bases). The CDR3 is made up of 13 amino acids. In germline, CDR1 is SGDLS, CDR2 YYNGEE. Between the trimmed V and J ends, which lost 0 bases and 6 bases, there was a span of 8 bases.

The chain is built from TRBV6-1 and TRBJ1-2; D is uncertain. The ends were cut back, 3 bases at V and 4 bases at J, with 12 bases in the middle. Germline V gene data show CDR1 as MNHNS and CDR2 as SASEGT. There are 14 residues in the CDR3. The chain's CDR3 is CASSEVARSYGYTF. In DNA, the CDR3 is TGTGCCAGCAGTGAGGTAGCGAGGAGCTATGGCTACACCTTC.

J is TRBJ1-2 and V is TRBV30; D gene unclear. Per germline, CDR1 GTSNPN and CDR2 SVGIG (reference sequence). This CDR3 has 13 residues. V was shortened by 0 bases and J by 6 bases, with 11 bases between the two germline ends. The CDR3, as DNA: TGTGCCTGGAGTGTTTCGGGTCAGCATGGCTACACCTTC. Translated, it gives CAWSVSGQHGYTF.

The chain recombines TRBV10-3 with TRBJ1-5, with 10 nucleotides matching TRBD1. Germline lookup yields CDR1 ENHRY and CDR2 SYGVKD. V shed 6 bases and J 4 bases; nucleotides not matched to a gene: 12. The CDR3 has 17 amino acids. The CDR3 region is CAIREETGTGANQPQHF. Written as DNA, the CDR3 is TGTGCCATCAGGGAAGAGACGGGGACAGGGGCAAATCAGCCCCAGCATTTT.

The chain carries TRBV19 and TRBJ2-5; D is uncertain. V gave up 6 bases and J gave up 5 bases, with 22 bases separating them. Germline V CDR1 and CDR2: LNHDA, SQIVND (reference sequence). There are 16 residues in the CDR3. The CDR3 loop is CASRNGPAFERETQYF. Here the CDR3 DNA reads TGTGCCAGTAGGAACGGTCCCGCATTTGAGAGGGAGACCCAGTACTTC.

The chain carries TRBV5-1 and TRBJ1-1; D unresolved. Per germline, CDR1 SGHRS and CDR2 YFSETQ. Trimming pared 0 bases from V and 1 base from J, leaving 7 bases between. This CDR3 is 14 amino acids long. The CDR3 DNA is TGCGCCAGCAGCTTGGGGGCAGAGAACACTGAAGCTTTCTTT. Translation: CASSLGAENTEAFF.

The chain is built from TRBV20-1 and TRBJ1-1, with D perhaps TRBD1 (5 bases). The V and J ends lost 0 bases and 10 bases respectively, with 9 bases between them. CDR1 is DFQATT and CDR2 is SNEGSKA in the germline V gene (reference sequence). The CDR3 is made up of 11 amino acids. Written as DNA, the CDR3 is TGCAGTGCTAGAGATCCGGGGGGAGCTTTCTTT. It encodes CSARDPGGAFF.

V usage is TRBV29-1 and J usage is TRBJ2-3, with D possibly matching TRBD1 (6 bases). This CDR3 spans 13 amino acids. V lost 6 bases to trimming and J lost 4 bases, with 14 bases between them. Germline V gene lookup returns CDR1 SQVTM and CDR2 ANQGSEA. Written as DNA, the CDR3 is TGCAGCGTCAACACGGACAGATCAGATACGCAGTATTTT. Its protein is CSVNTDRSDTQYF.